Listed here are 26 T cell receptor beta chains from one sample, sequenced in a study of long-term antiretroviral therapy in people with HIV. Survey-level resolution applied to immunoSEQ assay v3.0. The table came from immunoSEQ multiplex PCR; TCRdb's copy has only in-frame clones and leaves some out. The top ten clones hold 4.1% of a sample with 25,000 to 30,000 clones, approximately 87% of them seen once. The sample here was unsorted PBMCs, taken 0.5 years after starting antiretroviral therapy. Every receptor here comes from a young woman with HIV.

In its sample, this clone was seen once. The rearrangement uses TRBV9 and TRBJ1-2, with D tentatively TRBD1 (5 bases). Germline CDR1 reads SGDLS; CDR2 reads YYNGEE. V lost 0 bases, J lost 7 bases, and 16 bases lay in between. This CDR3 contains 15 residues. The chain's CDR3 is CASSVGGTASGGYTF. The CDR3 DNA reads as TGTGCCAGCAGCGTAGGGGGGACGGCCAGTGGTGGCTACACCTTC. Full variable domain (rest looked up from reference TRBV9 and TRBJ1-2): DSGVTQTPKHLITATGQRVTLRCSPRSGDLSVYWYQQSLDQGLQFLIQYYNGEERAKGNILERFSAQQFPDLHSELNLSSLELGDSALYFCASSVGGTASGGYTFGSGTRLTVV.

The CDR3 reads CASSEYTGAIDTQYF. In nucleotides, the CDR3 is TGTGCCAGCAGTGAATACACGGGAGCTATAGATACGCAGTATTTT. The chain has TRBV6-1 and TRBJ2-3; perhaps TRBD2 as D (6 bases). This CDR3 is built from 15 residues. Per germline, CDR1 MNHNS and CDR2 SASEGT. V was clipped by 2 bases and J by 5 bases, with 14 bases between them.

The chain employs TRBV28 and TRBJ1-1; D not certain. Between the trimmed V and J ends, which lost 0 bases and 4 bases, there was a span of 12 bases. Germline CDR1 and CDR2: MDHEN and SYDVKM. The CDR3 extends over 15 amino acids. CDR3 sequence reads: CASSLWGGLSTEAFF. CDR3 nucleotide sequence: TGTGCCAGCAGTTTATGGGGAGGGTTAAGCACTGAAGCTTTCTTT.

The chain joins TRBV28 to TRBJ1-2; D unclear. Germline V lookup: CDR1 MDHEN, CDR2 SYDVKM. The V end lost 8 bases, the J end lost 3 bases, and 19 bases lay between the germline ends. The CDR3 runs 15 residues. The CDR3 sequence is CASGDVGKLDYGYTF. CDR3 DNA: TGTGCCAGCGGTGATGTAGGGAAGCTAGACTATGGCTACACCTTC.

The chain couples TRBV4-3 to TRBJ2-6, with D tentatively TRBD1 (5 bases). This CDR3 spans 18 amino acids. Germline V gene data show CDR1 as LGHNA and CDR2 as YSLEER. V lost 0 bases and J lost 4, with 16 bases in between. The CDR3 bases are TGCGCCAGCAGCCAAGATTGGCAGGGAAGTTGGGGGGCCAACGTCCTGACTTTC. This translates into CASSQDWQGSWGANVLTF.

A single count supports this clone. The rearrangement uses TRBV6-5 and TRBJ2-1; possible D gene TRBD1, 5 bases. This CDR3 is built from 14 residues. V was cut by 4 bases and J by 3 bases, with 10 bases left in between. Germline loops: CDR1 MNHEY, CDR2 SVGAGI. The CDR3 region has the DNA TGTGCCAGCAGTTCCGACAGATTCTACAATGAGCAGTTCTTC. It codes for CASSSDRFYNEQFF.

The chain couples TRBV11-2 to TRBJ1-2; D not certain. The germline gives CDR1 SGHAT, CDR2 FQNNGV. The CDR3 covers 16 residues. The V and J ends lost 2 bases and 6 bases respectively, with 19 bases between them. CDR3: CASSLLEAVRSHGYTF. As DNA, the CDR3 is TGTGCCAGCAGCTTACTGGAGGCCGTTCGTAGCCATGGCTACACCTTC.

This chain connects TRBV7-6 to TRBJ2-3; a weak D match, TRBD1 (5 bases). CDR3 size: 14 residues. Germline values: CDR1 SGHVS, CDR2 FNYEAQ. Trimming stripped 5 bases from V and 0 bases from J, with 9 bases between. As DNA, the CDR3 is TGTGCCAGCAGCCAGGGATGGAGCACAGATACGCAGTATTTT. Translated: CASSQGWSTDTQYF.

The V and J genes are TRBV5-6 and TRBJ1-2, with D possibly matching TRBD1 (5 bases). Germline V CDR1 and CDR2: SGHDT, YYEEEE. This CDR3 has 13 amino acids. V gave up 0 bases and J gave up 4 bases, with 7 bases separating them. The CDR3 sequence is CASSLAGVYGYTF. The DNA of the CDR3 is TGTGCCAGCAGCTTGGCGGGGGTCTATGGCTACACCTTC.

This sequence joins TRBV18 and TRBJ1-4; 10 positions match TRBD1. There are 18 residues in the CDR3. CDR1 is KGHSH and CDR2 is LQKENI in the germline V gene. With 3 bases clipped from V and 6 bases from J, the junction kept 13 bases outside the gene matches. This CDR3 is CASSPPPGQGLIHEKLFF. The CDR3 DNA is TGTGCCAGCTCACCCCCTCCGGGACAGGGGTTGATTCATGAAAAACTGTTTTTT.

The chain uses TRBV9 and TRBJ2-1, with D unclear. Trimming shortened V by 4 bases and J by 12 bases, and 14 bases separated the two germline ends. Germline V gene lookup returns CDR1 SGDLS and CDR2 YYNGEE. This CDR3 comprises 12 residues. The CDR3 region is CASSPILEAQFF. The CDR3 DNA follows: TGTGCCAGCAGCCCGATCTTGGAAGCGCAGTTCTTC.

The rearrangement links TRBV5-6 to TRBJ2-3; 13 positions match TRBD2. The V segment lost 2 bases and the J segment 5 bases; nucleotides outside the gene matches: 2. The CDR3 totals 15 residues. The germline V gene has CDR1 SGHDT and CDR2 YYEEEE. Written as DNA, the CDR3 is TGTGCCAGCAGCTTCCGACTAGCGGGAGGAGATACGCAGTATTTT. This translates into CASSFRLAGGDTQYF.

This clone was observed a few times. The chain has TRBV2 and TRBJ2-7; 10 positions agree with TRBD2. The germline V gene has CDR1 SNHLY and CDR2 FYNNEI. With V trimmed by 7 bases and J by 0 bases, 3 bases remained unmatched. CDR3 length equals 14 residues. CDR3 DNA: TGTGCCAGCAAGAGCGGGAGGGTCTCCTACGAGCAGTACTTC. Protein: CASKSGRVSYEQYF.

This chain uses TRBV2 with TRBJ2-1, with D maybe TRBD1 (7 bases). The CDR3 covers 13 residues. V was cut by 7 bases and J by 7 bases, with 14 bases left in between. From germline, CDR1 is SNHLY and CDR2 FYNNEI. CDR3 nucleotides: TGTGCCAGCATAATACAGGGGACTAATGAGCAGTTCTTC. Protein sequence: CASIIQGTNEQFF.

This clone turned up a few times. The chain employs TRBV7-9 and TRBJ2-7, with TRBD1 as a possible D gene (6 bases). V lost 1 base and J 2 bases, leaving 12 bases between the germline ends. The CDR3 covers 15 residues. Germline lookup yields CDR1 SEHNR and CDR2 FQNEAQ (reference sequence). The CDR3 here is CASSLVGGLAYEQYF. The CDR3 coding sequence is TGTGCCAGCAGCTTAGTAGGGGGATTGGCCTACGAGCAGTACTTC.

The DNA of the CDR3 is TGTGCCAGCAGCGTAGGGAGGTCCACAGATACGCAGTATTTT. Protein product: CASSVGRSTDTQYF. The rearrangement joins TRBV9 to TRBJ2-3; a possible D gene is TRBD2 (5 bases). V lost 0 bases and J lost 2, with 7 bases in between. Germline V gene data show CDR1 as SGDLS and CDR2 as YYNGEE. CDR3 length: 14 residues. The full variable domain, with the rest looked up from reference TRBV9 and TRBJ2-3, is DSGVTQTPKHLITATGQRVTLRCSPRSGDLSVYWYQQSLDQGLQFLIQYYNGEERAKGNILERFSAQQFPDLHSELNLSSLELGDSALYFCASSVGRSTDTQYFGPGTRLTVL.

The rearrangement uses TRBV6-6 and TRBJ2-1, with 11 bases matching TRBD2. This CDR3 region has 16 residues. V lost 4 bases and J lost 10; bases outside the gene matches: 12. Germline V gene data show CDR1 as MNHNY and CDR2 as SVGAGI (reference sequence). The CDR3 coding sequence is TGTGCCAGCAGTTTAATTAGCGGGAGGGCCCCCAGAGAGCAGTTCTTC. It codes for CASSLISGRAPREQFF.

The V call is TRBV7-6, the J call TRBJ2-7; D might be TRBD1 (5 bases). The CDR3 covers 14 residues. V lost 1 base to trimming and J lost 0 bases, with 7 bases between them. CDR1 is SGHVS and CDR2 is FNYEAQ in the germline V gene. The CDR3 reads CASSLGDSSYEQYF. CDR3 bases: TGTGCCAGCAGCTTAGGTGACAGCTCCTACGAGCAGTACTTC.

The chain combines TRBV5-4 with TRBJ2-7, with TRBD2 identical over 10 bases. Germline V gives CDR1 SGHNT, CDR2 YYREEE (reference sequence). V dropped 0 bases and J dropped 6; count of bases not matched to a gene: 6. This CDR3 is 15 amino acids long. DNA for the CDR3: TGTGCCAGCAGCTTGGTGACTAGCGGGTTCGGCGAGCAGTACTTC. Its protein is CASSLVTSGFGEQYF.

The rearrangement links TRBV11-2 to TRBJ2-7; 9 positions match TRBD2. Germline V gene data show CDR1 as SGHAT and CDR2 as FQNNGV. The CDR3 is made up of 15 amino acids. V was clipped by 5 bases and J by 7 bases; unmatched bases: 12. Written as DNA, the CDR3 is TGTGCCAGCAGCGCGGGCGGGAGGGCCGAATGGGAGCAGTACTTC. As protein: CASSAGGRAEWEQYF.

As DNA, the CDR3 is TGTGCCAGCAGCGTAGATGGGGGCTCCTACGAGCAGTACTTC. Residues: CASSVDGGSYEQYF. The rearrangement uses TRBV9 and TRBJ2-7; D might be TRBD1 or TRBD2, each matching 5 bases. The ends were cut back, 0 bases at V and 0 bases at J, with 7 bases in the middle. Germline CDR1 and CDR2: SGDLS and YYNGEE. This CDR3 has 14 residues.

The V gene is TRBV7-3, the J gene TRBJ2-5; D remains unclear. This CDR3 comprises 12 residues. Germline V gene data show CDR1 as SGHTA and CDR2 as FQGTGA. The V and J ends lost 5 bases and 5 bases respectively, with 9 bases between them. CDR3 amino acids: CASSVQGETQYF. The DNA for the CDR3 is TGTGCCAGCAGCGTCCAAGGGGAGACCCAGTACTTC. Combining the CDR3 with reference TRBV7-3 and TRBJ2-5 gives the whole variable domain GAGVSQTPSNKVTEKGKYVELRCDPISGHTALYWYRQSLGQGPEFLIYFQGTGAADDSGLPNDRFFAVRPEGSVSTLKIQRTERGDSAVYLCASSVQGETQYFGPGTRLLVL.

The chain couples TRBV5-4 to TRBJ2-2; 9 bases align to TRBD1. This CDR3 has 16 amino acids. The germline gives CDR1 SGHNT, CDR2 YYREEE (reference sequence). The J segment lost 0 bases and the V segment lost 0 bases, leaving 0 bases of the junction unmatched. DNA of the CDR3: TGTGCCAGCAGCTTGGACAGGGGGCCGAACACCGGGGAGCTGTTTTTT. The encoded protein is CASSLDRGPNTGELFF.

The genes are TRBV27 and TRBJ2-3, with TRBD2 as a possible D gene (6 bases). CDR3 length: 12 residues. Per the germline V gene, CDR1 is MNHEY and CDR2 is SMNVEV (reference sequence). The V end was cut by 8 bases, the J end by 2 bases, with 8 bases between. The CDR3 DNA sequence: TGTGCCAGCCGGGACTTCACAGATACGCAGTATTTT. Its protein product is CASRDFTDTQYF.

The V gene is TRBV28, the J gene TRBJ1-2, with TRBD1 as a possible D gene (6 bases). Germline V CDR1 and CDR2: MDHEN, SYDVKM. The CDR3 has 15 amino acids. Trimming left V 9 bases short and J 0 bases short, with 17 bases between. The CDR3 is CASNPGTLSNYGYTF. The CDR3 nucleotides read TGTGCCAGTAACCCCGGGACACTTTCTAACTATGGCTACACCTTC.

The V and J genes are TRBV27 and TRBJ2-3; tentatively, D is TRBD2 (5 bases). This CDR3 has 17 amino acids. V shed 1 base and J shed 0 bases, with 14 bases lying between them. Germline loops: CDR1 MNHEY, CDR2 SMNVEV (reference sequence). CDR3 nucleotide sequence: TGTGCCAGCAGTTTATGGACTCCGCGCTCTAGCACAGATACGCAGTATTTT. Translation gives CASSLWTPRSSTDTQYF.